This is a list of T cell receptor beta chains from one sample in a study of blood T cell repertoires in COVID-19. Clones were read by immunoSEQ multiplex PCR, and TCRdb kept only the in-frame ones, dropping some. The table lists 200,000 to 250,000 clones, around 86% of them singletons, with approximately 9% in the top ten. Sequences were obtained from PBMCs or T cells enriched from blood (not recorded which). These receptors were obtained from a woman between 50 and 59 years old with acute COVID-19. Both conserved end residues are part of each CDR3. D genes are given only for firm matches. Some rows have no size entry. The others give once, few or many, or a class for an expanded clone.

D gene | clone size | J gene | V gene | CDR3 protein | CDR3 DNA
NA | once | TRBJ2-2 | TRBV9 | CASSVRGVANTGELFF | TGTGCCAGCAGCGTACGGGGAGTAGCGAACACCGGGGAGCTGTTTTTT
TRBD2 | NA | TRBJ2-3 | TRBV30 | CAWSVVAGAKDTQYF | TGTGCCTGGAGTGTTGTAGCGGGAGCGAAAGATACGCAGTATTTT
NA | once | TRBJ1-2 | TRBV18 | CASSHSGTSSTNYGYTF | TGTGCCAGCTCACACTCAGGGACATCTAGCACTAACTATGGCTACACCTTC
NA | NA | TRBJ2-3 | TRBV12-3/TRBV12-4 | CASSFSDTQYF | TGTGCCAGCAGTTTCTCAGATACGCAGTATTTT
TRBD1 | NA | TRBJ2-3 | TRBV11-2 | CASSEDRGPPTDTQYF | TGTGCCAGCAGCGAGGACAGGGGGCCCCCCACAGATACGCAGTATTTT
TRBD2 | NA | TRBJ2-1 | TRBV7-6 | CASSLVGASGGIEQFF | TGTGCCAGCAGCTTAGTAGGGGCTAGCGGGGGGATTGAGCAGTTCTTC
TRBD1 | NA | TRBJ1-5 | TRBV4-2 | CASSQGQGGQPQHF | TGTGCCAGCAGCCAGGGACAGGGAGGGCAGCCCCAGCATTTT
NA | NA | TRBJ1-3 | TRBV6-5 | CASRPGPGDTIYF | TGTGCCAGCAGACCCGGCCCCGGAGACACCATATATTTT
NA | NA | TRBJ2-7 | TRBV4-3 | CASSQGGVGTQYF | TGCGCCAGCAGCCAAGGGGGGGTCGGAACGCAGTACTTC
NA | NA | TRBJ2-4 | TRBV20-1 | CSASAQGRGIQYF | TGCAGTGCTAGTGCACAGGGAAGGGGCATTCAGTACTTC
TRBD2 | NA | TRBJ2-1 | TRBV12-5 | CASARAGAGYNEQFF | TGTGCTAGTGCCCGAGCGGGGGCAGGATACAATGAGCAGTTCTTC
NA | NA | TRBJ1-3 | TRBV5-6 | CASSLALSGNTIYF | TGTGCCAGCAGCTTGGCACTTTCTGGAAACACCATATATTTT
TRBD1 | NA | TRBJ1-5 | TRBV10-3 | CAIRGQGSNQPQHF | TGTGCCATCAGGGGACAGGGAAGCAATCAGCCCCAGCATTTT
NA | NA | TRBJ2-5 | TRBV12-5 | CASERGGLEETQYF | TGTGCTAGTGAAAGGGGAGGTCTGGAGGAGACCCAGTACTTC
TRBD1 | NA | TRBJ2-7 | TRBV5-1 | CASSLLPTGTGGLEQYF | TGCGCCAGCAGCCTACTCCCGACCGGGACAGGGGGGCTCGAGCAGTACTTC
NA | NA | TRBJ1-5 | TRBV10-3 | CAISNYFDQPQHF | TGTGCCATCAGTAACTATTTTGATCAGCCCCAGCATTTT
NA | NA | TRBJ1-6 | TRBV4-3 | CASSQDPGVASSPLHF | TGCGCCAGCAGCCAAGATCCCGGGGTAGCGAGTTCACCCCTCCACTTT
TRBD2 | NA | TRBJ2-7 | TRBV7-2 | CASSSSQGLAGLEQYF | TGTGCCAGCAGCTCCTCCCAAGGACTAGCGGGACTTGAGCAGTACTTC
NA | NA | TRBJ1-4 | TRBV9 | CASSVGVVDEKLFF | TGTGCCAGCAGCGTAGGAGTAGTCGATGAAAAACTGTTTTTT
TRBD2 | NA | TRBJ2-7 | TRBV27 | CASSLVGLAEQYF | TGTGCCAGCAGCCTGGTGGGACTAGCCGAGCAGTACTTC
NA | NA | TRBJ2-4 | TRBV29-1 | CSVVRGGTTAKNIQYF | TGCAGCGTTGTTCGAGGGGGGACTACAGCCAAAAACATTCAGTACTTC
TRBD1 | few | TRBJ2-1 | TRBV29-1 | CSVKGTGNYNEQFF | TGCAGCGTTAAGGGGACAGGGAATTACAATGAGCAGTTCTTC
TRBD2 | few | TRBJ2-7 | TRBV3-1/TRBV3-2 | CASRPSGGSSYEQYF | TGTGCCAGCAGGCCTAGCGGGGGGAGCTCCTACGAGCAGTACTTC
TRBD1 | NA | TRBJ2-3 | TRBV7-9 | CASSRRDRGPGTQYF | TGTGCCAGCAGCAGACGGGACAGGGGACCCGGGACGCAGTATTTT
NA | NA | TRBJ2-3 | TRBV7-9 | CASSPRGNTDTQYF | TGTGCCAGCAGCCCGAGAGGGAACACAGATACGCAGTATTTT
TRBD1 | NA | TRBJ2-7 | TRBV19 | CASRRDRELSYEQYF | TGTGCCAGTAGGAGAGACAGGGAGCTCTCCTACGAGCAGTACTTC
TRBD2 | NA | TRBJ2-7 | TRBV14 | CASSQVGAGVSYEQYF | TGTGCCAGCAGCCAAGTCGGGGCGGGAGTCTCATACGAGCAGTACTTC
NA | NA | TRBJ2-2 | TRBV28 | CASSRATGELFF | TGTGCCAGCAGTCGAGCCACCGGGGAGCTGTTTTTT
TRBD1 | NA | TRBJ2-2 | TRBV29-1 | CSVMGQRGGELFF | TGTAGCGTCATGGGACAGAGGGGCGGGGAGCTGTTTTTT
TRBD1 | NA | TRBJ2-6 | TRBV6-5 | CASALQGAGANVLTF | TGTGCCAGCGCTCTACAGGGGGCCGGGGCCAACGTCCTGACTTTC
NA | NA | TRBJ1-2 | TRBV5-1 | CASSPQAYGVYGYTF | TGCGCCAGCAGCCCACAGGCATATGGGGTTTATGGCTACACCTTC
NA | NA | TRBJ1-4 | TRBV19 | CASSIGGTSEKLFF | TGTGCCAGTAGTATTGGGGGGACTTCCGAAAAACTGTTTTTT
TRBD1 | NA | TRBJ1-2 | TRBV6-1 | CASSDRDREDGYTF | TGTGCCAGCAGTGACAGGGACAGGGAAGATGGCTACACCTTC
TRBD2 | NA | TRBJ2-2 | TRBV5-1 | CASSRGLLGTTGELFF | TGCGCCAGCAGCCGGGGACTACTAGGAACGACCGGGGAGCTGTTTTTT
NA | few | TRBJ1-3 | TRBV28 | CASSSRKGSGNTIYF | TGTGCCAGCAGTTCTAGGAAAGGCTCTGGAAACACCATATATTTT
NA | NA | TRBJ2-1 | TRBV7-9 | CASSFQGTGNEQFF | TGTGCCAGCAGCTTTCAGGGGACGGGCAATGAGCAGTTCTTC
TRBD2 | once | TRBJ2-3 | TRBV10-3 | CAISPMGVGGGTDTQYF | TGTGCCATCAGCCCAATGGGGGTGGGAGGGGGCACAGATACGCAGTATTTT
TRBD1 | NA | TRBJ2-3 | TRBV10-3 | CAIRGNDRVRNTDTQYF | TGTGCCATCAGGGGAAATGACAGGGTTCGTAACACAGATACGCAGTATTTT
TRBD2 | once | TRBJ2-7 | TRBV4-1 | CASSQDTSGFYEQYF | TGCGCCAGCAGCCAAGATACTAGCGGATTCTACGAGCAGTACTTC